This T cell receptor (beta chain) derives from a study of OX40 agonist ivuxolimab in advanced cancers. This CDR3 has 10 residues. The V gene's germline CDR1 is SQVTM and CDR2 ANQGSEA. V lost 4 bases and J lost 9, with 7 bases in between. Measured with immunoSEQ multiplex PCR; TCRdb has only the in-frame clones, and not every one. This table has about 14,000 clones, more than 70% appearing once. This rearrangement joins TRBV29-1 to TRBJ2-1; possibly TRBD1 for D (5 bases). This TCR derives from an adult with an advanced solid tumor such as melanoma, head and neck, liver or kidney cancer. Sequences were derived from CD4+ or CD8+ T cells sorted from blood, sampled in a trial of the OX40 agonist ivuxolimab. This CDR3 reads CSVVGVEQFF. DNA for the CDR3: TGCAGCGTTGTAGGGGTTGAGCAGTTCTTC.